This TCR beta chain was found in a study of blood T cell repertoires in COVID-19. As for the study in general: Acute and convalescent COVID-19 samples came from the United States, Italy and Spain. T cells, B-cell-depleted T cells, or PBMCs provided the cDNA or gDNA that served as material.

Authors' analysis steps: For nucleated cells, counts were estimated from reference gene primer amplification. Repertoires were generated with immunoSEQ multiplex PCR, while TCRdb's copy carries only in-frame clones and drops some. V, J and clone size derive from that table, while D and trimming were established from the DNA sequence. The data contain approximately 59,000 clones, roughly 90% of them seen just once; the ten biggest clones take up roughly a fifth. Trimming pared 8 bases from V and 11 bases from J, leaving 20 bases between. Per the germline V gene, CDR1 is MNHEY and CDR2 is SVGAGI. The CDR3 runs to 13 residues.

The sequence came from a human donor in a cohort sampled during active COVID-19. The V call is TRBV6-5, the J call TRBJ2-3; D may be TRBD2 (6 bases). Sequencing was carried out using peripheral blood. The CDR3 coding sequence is TGTGCCAGCGTCGGGGGACCTCAAACGGGGCAGTATTTT. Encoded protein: CASVGGPQTGQYF.